The clone carrying this T cell receptor beta chain rates as medium-sized (0.01 to 0.1%). Its target is unknown. This entry belongs to a study of CD4 T cells in relation to SARS-CoV-2 and coronaviruses. Study overall: The negative reference was HIV-1 Nef peptide pool or peptide-free culture.

This CDR3 is built from 12 residues. CDR1 and CDR2 (germline): SGHTA, FQGNSA. V was clipped by 4 bases and J by 3 bases, with 4 bases between them. Unexposed donor CD4+ T cells date from about 2011-2018, before the COVID-19 pandemic. Isolation of CD4+ T cells took place after approximately eleven days in culture. Study-wide points: Each donor contributed either pre-pandemic or post-infection samples, not both.

Generated by immunoSEQ multiplex PCR, the TCRdb table keeps only in-frame clones and is missing some. The sample includes 24,000 or so clones, about 70% of them seen just once. The chain links TRBV7-2 to TRBJ1-5; D not resolved. Sequenced input: CD4+ T cells from PBMCs, cultured in vitro. The clonotype was recovered from a human donor in good health. CDR3 DNA: TGTGCCAGCAGCTCATACAATCAGCCCCAGCATTTT. Protein product: CASSSYNQPQHF.